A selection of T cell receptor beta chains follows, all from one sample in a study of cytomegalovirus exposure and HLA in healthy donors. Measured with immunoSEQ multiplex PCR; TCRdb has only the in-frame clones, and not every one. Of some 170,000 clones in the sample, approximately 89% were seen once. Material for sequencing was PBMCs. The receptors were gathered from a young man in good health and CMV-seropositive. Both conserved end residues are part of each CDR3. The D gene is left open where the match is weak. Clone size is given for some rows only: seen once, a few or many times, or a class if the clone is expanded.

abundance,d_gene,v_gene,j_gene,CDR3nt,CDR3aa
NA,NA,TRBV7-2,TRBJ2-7,TGTGCCAGCAGCTTCCTGGGGGCTGGAGAGCAGTACTTC,CASSFLGAGEQYF
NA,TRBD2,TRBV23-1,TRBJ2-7,TGCGCCAGCAGTCAATCGCGCGAGCGGCGGGGGACCTACGAGCAGTACTTC,CASSQSRERRGTYEQYF
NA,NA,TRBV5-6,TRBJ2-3,TGTGCCAGCAGCCCTATGGCTTCCGAAGGAACAGATACGCAGTATTTT,CASSPMASEGTDTQYF
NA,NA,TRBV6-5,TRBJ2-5,TGTGCCAGCAGGTTGCGGGGGCTTGAGACCCAGTACTTC,CASRLRGLETQYF
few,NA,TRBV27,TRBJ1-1,TGTGCCAGCAGTTCGCCCCTCGGGGTGAACACTGAAGCTTTCTTT,CASSSPLGVNTEAFF
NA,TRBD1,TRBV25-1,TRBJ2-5,TGTGCCAGCAGTCATGACAGGGTTTTGGAGACCCAGTACTTC,CASSHDRVLETQYF
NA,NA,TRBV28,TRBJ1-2,TGTGCCAGCGGGATCTTCTGGGATGGCTACACCTTC,CASGIFWDGYTF
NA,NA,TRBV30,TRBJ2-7,TGTGCCTGGAGTGGACCCTTCTCCTACGAGCAGTACTTC,CAWSGPFSYEQYF
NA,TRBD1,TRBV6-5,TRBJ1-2,TGTGCCAGCAGTAACTACGACAGGGCTGAGGGCTACACCTTC,CASSNYDRAEGYTF
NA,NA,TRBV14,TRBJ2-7,TGTGCCAGCAGCCAAGTCTCCGGATTGGGCTTTTACGAGCAGTACTTC,CASSQVSGLGFYEQYF
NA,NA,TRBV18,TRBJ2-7,TGTGCCAGCTCACCATCCTCCGGGAGGGGGCACGAGCAGTACTTC,CASSPSSGRGHEQYF
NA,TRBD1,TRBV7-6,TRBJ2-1,TGTGCCAGCAGCTTGGGGACAGGTGGCTCCTACAATGAGCAGTTCTTC,CASSLGTGGSYNEQFF
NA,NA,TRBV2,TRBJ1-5,TGTGCCAGCAGTCGTGACGGGAGCAATCAGCCCCAGCATTTT,CASSRDGSNQPQHF
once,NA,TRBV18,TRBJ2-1,TGTGCCAGCTCACCACCGGCGGTTGCCCCCTACAATGAGCAGTTCTTC,CASSPPAVAPYNEQFF
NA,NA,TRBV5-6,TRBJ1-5,TGTGCCAGCAGCTGGGACAATCGTCAGCCCCAGCATTTT,CASSWDNRQPQHF
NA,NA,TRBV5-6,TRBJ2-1,TGTGCCAGCAGCTTCCCGCGGGACAAGTTATACAATGAGCAGTTCTTC,CASSFPRDKLYNEQFF
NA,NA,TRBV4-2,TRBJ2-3,TGTGCCAGCAGCCAGGGACTGATTAGCACAGATACGCAGTATTTT,CASSQGLISTDTQYF
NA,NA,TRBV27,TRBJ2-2,TGTGCCAGCAGTTTAATGGTAGTCGGGGAGCTGTTTTTT,CASSLMVVGELFF
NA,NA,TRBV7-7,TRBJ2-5,TGTGCTAGCAGTCTCGGGGATCAAGAGACCCAGTACTTC,CASSLGDQETQYF
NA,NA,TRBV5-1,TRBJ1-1,TGCGCCAGCAGCGAACAGAACACTGAAGCTTTCTTT,CASSEQNTEAFF
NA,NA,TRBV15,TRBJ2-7,TGTGCCACCAGCAGAGAGCGGGCCAGCTCCTACGAGCAGTACTTC,CATSRERASSYEQYF
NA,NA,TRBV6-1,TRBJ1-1,TGTGCCAGCAGTGCCAGGGAGAACACTGAAGCTTTCTTT,CASSARENTEAFF
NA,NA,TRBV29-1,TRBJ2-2,TGCAGCGTTGTACCAGGCGGCACCGGGGAGCTGTTTTTT,CSVVPGGTGELFF
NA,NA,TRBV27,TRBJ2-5,TGTGCCAGCAGCCCTCAAGGGGAGTGGGAGACCCAGTACTTC,CASSPQGEWETQYF
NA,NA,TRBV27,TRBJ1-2,TGTGCCAGCAGTCCCGTAGGGGGGGGACGTTGGGGCTACACCTTC,CASSPVGGGRWGYTF
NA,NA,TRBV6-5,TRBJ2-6,TGTGCCAGCAGTTACATCTCTGGGGCCAACGTCCTGACTTTC,CASSYISGANVLTF
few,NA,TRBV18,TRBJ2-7,TGTGCCAGCTCATCTAAAGCTACAGGGAATTCAGGAGGGTACGAGCAGTACTTC,CASSSKATGNSGGYEQYF
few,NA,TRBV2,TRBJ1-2,TGTGCCAGCAGCCCGACACAGTCGTATGGCTACACCTTC,CASSPTQSYGYTF
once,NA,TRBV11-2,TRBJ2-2,TGTGCCAGCAGCCCGAGGGCCGTATTCGGCGGGGAGCTGTTTTTT,CASSPRAVFGGELFF